This note documents a single T cell receptor beta chain sequence. The entry originates in a study of control samples from healthy donors and cancer patients. Sequenced by immunoSEQ multiplex PCR; TCRdb stores in-frame clones only, minus some. The sample shows 200,000 or so clones, just under 95% of them seen only once. CDR3 size: 14 residues. Germline CDR1 is LGHDT and CDR2 is YNNKEL (reference sequence). V lost 0 bases to trimming and J lost 8 bases, with 10 bases between them. This chain connects TRBV3-1 (or the pseudogene TRBV3-2) to TRBJ1-4; no definite D call. The receptor was isolated from a middle-aged man in good health. Input material: blood. CDR3 DNA sequence: TGTGCCAGCAGCCAAGATCTCAGAGGGGAAAAACTGTTTTTT. It translates to CASSQDLRGEKLFF.